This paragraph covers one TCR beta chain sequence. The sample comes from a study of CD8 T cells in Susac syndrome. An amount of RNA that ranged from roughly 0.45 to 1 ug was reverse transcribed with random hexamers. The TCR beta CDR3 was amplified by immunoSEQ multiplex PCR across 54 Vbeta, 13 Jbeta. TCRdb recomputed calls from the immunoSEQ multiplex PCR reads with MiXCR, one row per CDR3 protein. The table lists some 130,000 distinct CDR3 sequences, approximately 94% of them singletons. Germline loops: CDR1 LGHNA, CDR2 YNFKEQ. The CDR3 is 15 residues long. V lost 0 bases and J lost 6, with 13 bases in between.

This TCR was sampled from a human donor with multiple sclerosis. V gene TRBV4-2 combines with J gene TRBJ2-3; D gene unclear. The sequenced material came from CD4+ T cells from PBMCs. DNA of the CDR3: TGTGCCAGCAGCCAAGAGCGTAGATTGGCGGATACGCAGTATTTT. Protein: CASSQERRLADTQYF.